Listed below are T cell receptor beta chains from one sample, sequenced in a study of blood T cells in healthy people across ages. MiXCR was run by TCRdb on the 5' RACE reads, yielding one entry per CDR3 protein. Of over 1,500,000 distinct CDR3 sequences listed, about 50% are singletons. Material for sequencing was blood. The receptors originated from a woman between 40 and 50 years old in good health. Each CDR3 is given with its conserved first and last residue. D genes are given only for firm matches.

TRBJ1-5 TRBV4-2 . 16 CASSPRVGGANQPQHF
TRBJ2-1 TRBV15 TRBD2 15 CATSRGEAGGNEQFF
TRBJ2-3 TRBV12-5 . 14 CASGLGTETDTQYF
TRBJ2-1 TRBV20-1 . 14 CSASRSGNYNEQFF
TRBJ2-5 TRBV7-2 . 13 CARSLGIQETQYF
TRBJ2-5 TRBV7-6 . 16 CASSPARLPGGETQYF
TRBJ2-3 TRBV29-1 . 13 CSVDRQNTDTQYF
TRBJ1-2 TRBV12-3/TRBV12-4 . 13 CASSFAARDGYTF
TRBJ2-1 TRBV20-1 TRBD2 14 CSALAGGIYNEQFF
TRBJ1-2 TRBV15 . 14 CATSRESRNYGYTF